This entry concerns a single T cell receptor (beta chain). The CDR3 ends on some other residue instead of the conserved phenylalanine or tryptophan, so this is likely a read error. A blood bank in Maryland, USA, provided the volunteers who served as healthy controls. These data are taken from a study of neurological immune-mediated disorders. The length of the CDR3 is 15 residues. The germline V gene has CDR1 SGHRS and CDR2 YFSETQ. Trimming shortened V by 0 bases and J by 1 base, and 8 bases separated the two germline ends. 5'RACE with 10-nucleotide random UMIs produced the cDNA. Each sequencing run yielded over 170 million TCR-beta sequences from 15-18 subjects. TCRdb fed the 5' RACE reads into MiXCR, producing one record per CDR3 protein. Of under 60,000 distinct CDR3 sequences listed, about 15% are singletons.

Sequenced input: PBMCs. This sequence was found in a man in his sixties in good health. The chain links TRBV5-1 to TRBJ1-5; D possibly corresponds to TRBD1 (6 bases). In DNA form, the CDR3 reads TGCGCCAGCAGCTTGGGAGGGGGAAGCAATCAGCCCCAGCATTCT. Protein: CASSLGGGSNQPQHS.